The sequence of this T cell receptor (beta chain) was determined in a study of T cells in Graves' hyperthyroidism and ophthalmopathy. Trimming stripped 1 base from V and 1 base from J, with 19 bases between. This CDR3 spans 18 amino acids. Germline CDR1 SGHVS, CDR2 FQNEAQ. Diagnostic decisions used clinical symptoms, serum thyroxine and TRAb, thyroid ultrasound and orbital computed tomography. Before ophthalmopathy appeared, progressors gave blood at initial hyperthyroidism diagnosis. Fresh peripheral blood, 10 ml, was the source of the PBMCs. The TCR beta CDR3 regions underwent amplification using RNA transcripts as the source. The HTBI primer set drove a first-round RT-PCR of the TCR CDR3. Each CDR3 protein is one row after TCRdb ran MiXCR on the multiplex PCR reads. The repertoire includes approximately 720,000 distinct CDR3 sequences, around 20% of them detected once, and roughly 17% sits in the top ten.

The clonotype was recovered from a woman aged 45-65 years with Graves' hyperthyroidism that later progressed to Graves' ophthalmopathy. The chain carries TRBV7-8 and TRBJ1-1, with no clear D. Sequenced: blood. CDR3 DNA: TGTGCCAGCAGCTTAGGGCGACGAAGTTTTCGACCGAACACTGAAGCTTTCTTT. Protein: CASSLGRRSFRPNTEAFF.